The clone carrying this TCR beta chain was observed many times. Its antigen remains unknown. Sequencing libraries for TCR beta were prepared with iRepertoire HTBI primers and Arm-PCR of CDR3 regions. TCRdb reprocessed the multiplex PCR reads with MiXCR, giving one entry per CDR3 protein. The profile covers about 530,000 distinct CDR3 sequences, with about 15% appearing a single time and about 25% taken by the ten largest. Noted time point: newly diagnosed GD, antithyroid drugs for less than 3 months. PBMC RNA was the source of the TCR library. These data originate in a study of regulatory T cells in long-lasting Graves disease. Study-wide results and caveats: Persistent Graves' patients showed less TCR diversity than newly diagnosed ones.

The sample was also reused in another study, on T cells in Graves' hyperthyroidism and ophthalmopathy.

Sequenced material: peripheral blood mononuclear cells (PBMCs), taken at new diagnosis, from a patient treated with antithyroid drugs. This TCR came from a middle-aged woman with Graves disease.

CDR3 residues: CASSEGRSTGELFF. CDR3 bases: TGTGCCAGCAGTGAAGGACGGAGCACCGGGGAGCTGTTTTTT. The gene calls are TRBV2 and TRBJ2-2; no clear D gene. CDR3 size: 14 residues. The germline V gene has CDR1 SNHLY and CDR2 FYNNEI. The ends were cut back, 1 base at V and 4 bases at J, with 7 bases in the middle.